This TCR beta chain was identified during a study of cytomegalovirus exposure and HLA in healthy donors (dated by TCRdb to the late 2010s). For the study in its entirety: An earlier analysis of around 600 of the donors reported about 250 Gb of sequence data and approximately 110 million unique TCR beta sequences from around 200 million T cells. All discovery cohort repertoires had been generated using a single sequencing platform. Donor age, sex, ethnicity and CMV serostatus were compiled together with the repertoire data. Approximately 300 gigabases of sequencing data and 70 million to 100 million unique TCR sequences made up an early release that covered several hundred HLA-typed donors. A separate validation cohort of about 110 different subjects was used in addition to the 666-subject first cohort. In the later analysis, no new phenotypic data were used to find candidate immune exposures; instead, reliance was placed on TCR beta sequences and their occurrence across donors. A later analysis re-analyzed previously published TCR beta repertoires from approximately 670 donors and added high-resolution HLA genotyping to study TCR occurrence patterns. The study combined high-throughput TCR immunosequencing, statistical association of individual TCRs with disease status, and machine learning to predict cytomegalovirus infection status. Because of strong linkage in the cohort, roughly 5 DR-DQ haplotypes were treated as single units for association and clustering. The number of typed donors differed by locus: about 629-640 for A, B, C, DRB1 and DQB1; approximately 520 for DQA1; 606 for DPA1; and approximately 450 for DPB1. The genetic ancestry cluster associated with self-reported Caucasian donors included 81% of the 398 genotyped donors. Across 300 to 400 genotyped donors of the cohort, an average of about 240,000 unique TCR beta nucleotide sequences per donor were sequenced, and about a sixth of those sequences were non-productive. The study profiled the T cell repertoires of 550 to 700 subjects by immunosequencing and related them to cytomegalovirus serostatus. To decide whether each TCR beta V gene segment behaved as functional or pseudogenic, an earlier analysis of some 600 of the donors relied on high-throughput TCR beta sequencing. HLA typing covered class I and class II loci at four-digit resolution. Genome-wide SNP genotypes for about 65% of the 666 donors were used in a later genetic analysis, which treated that subset as a discovery cohort. The study aimed to test whether signatures of past pathogen exposure could be identified by cataloging public T cell receptors. What the authors observed across the whole study: At a false discovery rate of 0.05, a later analysis linked 15,000 to 20,000 TCR beta sequences to specific HLA alleles. A later genetic analysis associated a missense DCLRE1C variant with V-gene and J-gene trimming of TCR beta chains, and an independent cohort replicated the association. In an earlier analysis of roughly 560 of the donors, most TCR beta V segments were observed in productive rearrangements about 87% or about 30% of the time, broadly matching IMGT annotations. The authors suggested that the approach could potentially be generalized to other disease states and immunological phenotypes. In a later analysis, TCR association rates were found to vary across HLA loci, with the most associated TCRs seen for DRB1 alleles and the fewest for HLA-C alleles. Most CMV-associated TCR beta chains appeared to be HLA-restricted in a later analysis, and the HLA associations seemed to be driven largely by CMV exposure. Immune exposure information for the cohort was limited to CMV serostatus. Assigning TCR associations to individual alleles was difficult when HLA alleles, especially DR and DQ, strongly co-occurred. The earlier analysis of 587 of the donors excluded approximately 17 rarely observed V segments, including chromosome 9 orphons, because counts were too low. Compared with the approximately 720-donor mean, donors in an Asian-associated ancestry cluster had fewer N-insertions in productive TCRs, according to a later genetic analysis. While some public TCRs were present in many individuals, most TCR sequences turned up only very rarely across donors. HLA typing was unavailable for some donors at each locus, so association tests used only the typed subset. A later analysis reported that several top co-occurrence clusters appeared linked to parvovirus B19, influenza, CMV and Epstein-Barr virus. The classifier was reported to diagnose cytomegalovirus status with high specificity and sensitivity in both the original cohort and the validation cohort. A cluster of highly shared sequence variants was judged likely to be a technical artifact of the sequencing pipeline. The study gave a list of 150 to 200 TCR beta chains associated with cytomegalovirus. Correlated functional status among segregating V segments might be attributable to linkage disequilibrium, but an unknown experimental factor could not be ruled out. In a later analysis, HLA-associated TCR beta chains were found to be more clonally expanded and to have lower generation probabilities than equally common non-associated chains. A further reported finding was that TCR beta sequences accurately predicted the HLA-A and HLA-B alleles for most subjects in the first cohort. Sequencing depth was assumed to be roughly uniform across donors in the presence/absence analyses, though that assumption may not hold. The 87-base-pair reads could not distinguish some IMGT-functional V segments, including TRBV6-2 and TRBV6-3, so those segments were excluded. In this cohort, only TCR beta chains were sequenced, and detectable features were limited by the absence of alpha or paired-chain data. A few of the identified cytomegalovirus-associated TCR beta chains were confirmed in vitro to be specific for cytomegalovirus antigens.

Details on this clone: The antigen this receptor binds is unknown. Qualities for individual bases were not recorded, and no much larger clone is one base off.

The library was prepared using the immunoSEQ multiplex PCR assay. The multiplex PCR relied on a mix of 60 forward primers for TCR Vbeta segments and 13 reverse primers for TCR Jbeta segments. Amplification of the CDR3 region of rearranged TCR beta genes was performed with a multiplex PCR assay on genomic DNA. Amplified TCR beta libraries were sequenced as 87-base-pair reads on the Illumina HiSeq System. From the authors' description of their analysis: A later analysis counted about 76 million unique TCR beta chains across the 670 or so repertoires, and some 11 million of these chains were shared by at least two donors. Raw reads were error-corrected and collapsed into unique sequences by a nearest-neighbor algorithm in which closely related sequences were merged to remove PCR and sequencing errors. V, D and J gene segments were assigned by aligning CDR3 sequences to IMGT reference sequences. For a sequence to be retained, a match of at least six nucleotides to both a V gene segment and a J gene segment was required. A rearrangement was called productive if the CDR3 had no stop codons and remained in frame with V and J, and every other rearrangement was called non-productive. CDR3 was defined according to IMGT convention as the region running from the second conserved V-encoded cysteine to the conserved J-encoded phenylalanine. In an earlier analysis of more than 550 of the donors, sequences lacking an unambiguous match to a single V gene segment were excluded. An earlier analysis of a few hundred of the donors classified V segments as functional when productive rearrangements were above 56.7% and as segregating when the standard deviation between donors was above 5%. A statistical classification framework was built to diagnose cytomegalovirus status from the catalog of TCR beta chain sequences. In a later analysis, TCR nucleotide sequences were compared against IMGT/GENE-DB human TR gene sequences so that V and J genes could be assigned. A later analysis assigned CDR3 sequences and most-parsimonious VDJ recombination scenarios with the TCRdist pipeline. A later analysis defined each TCR beta chain by its CDR3 amino acid sequence plus V-gene family, and excluded reads lacking a unique V-gene family. In a later analysis, around 650 highly shared, low-generation-probability nucleotide sequences were removed to address suspected cross-contamination and a sequencing artifact. A later analysis calculated a clonal expansion index for each public chain from normalized within-repertoire ranks of inferred template counts. In a later analysis, generation probabilities were computed using a VDJ recombination model fitted to out-of-frame rearrangements, and the results were checked against IGoR. In a later analysis, hypergeometric tests were used to score TCR-TCR, TCR-HLA and TCR-CMV co-occurrence, with a repertoire-size bias correction applied to TCR pairs. To estimate false discovery rates, a later analysis permuted the HLA or CMV assignments 20 times. In a later analysis, co-occurring TCRs were grouped using DBSCAN, with TCRdist sequence similarity added in when clustering inside HLA-allele-positive subsets. Repertoires with fewer than 30,000 or more than 120,000 public chains were left out of co-occurrence clustering, as were roughly five repertoires with anomalous nucleotide sharing. Imported from immuneACCESS, the table was reduced by TCRdb to in-frame sequences with V and J called. These copies leave out some clones; in studies compared against another copy, an unresolved V gene accounts for under half, and the cause of the remainder is not known. D and trimming were read from the DNA, whereas the V and J calls and clone size are those reported in that table. The sample includes 150,000 to 200,000 clones, with 82% observed a single time. 1.5% to 1.7% of the sample is in the top ten clones.

The cohort was made up of approximately 670 healthy bone marrow donors. Cohort members were all nominally healthy when sampled, although unrecorded immune exposures were likely present. The donor was CMV seronegative and was included in the group of hundreds of seronegative cohort members. Each donor provided a peripheral blood sample, and peripheral blood mononuclear cells were used for TCR beta sequencing. Genomic DNA was extracted from the blood cell samples with the Qiagen DNeasy Blood Extraction Kit. The CDR3 runs 18 amino acids, cysteine and phenylalanine included. Left in the record is the CDR3 DNA by itself, 54 bases read in frame from the first base. Taken from the germline V gene, the CDR1 and CDR2 loops are SGHAT and FQNNGV. Clipping removes 6 bases from V and 4 bases from J, with 19 as the unmatched junction base count.

Sequencing was carried out using PBMCs. The chain couples TRBV11-2 to TRBJ2-3; 7 bases in between match TRBD1. The source of this sequence is a man between 35 and 55 years old in good health and CMV-seronegative. The nucleotides read TGTGCCAGCAGTTTTAGATCACAGGGGTATCGCTTGCCAGATACGCAGTATTTT. The translation is CASSFRSQGYRLPDTQYF.